These 24 T cell receptor beta chains share one sample of origin, sequenced in a study of T-cell memory formation after mild COVID-19. Each CDR3 protein is one row after TCRdb ran MiXCR on the 5' RACE reads. Of 15,000 to 20,000 distinct CDR3 sequences listed, about a quarter are singletons. The sequenced material came from PBMCs or a T cell subset sorted from them (not recorded which). These receptors were collected from a man aged 18 to 30 who had mild COVID-19 (a few samples of this study predate the infection). Cell type and time point are not known.

There are many counts of this clonotype. V gene TRBV6-5 combines with J gene TRBJ1-1, with 7 bases that match TRBD1. Germline CDR1 is MNHEY and CDR2 is SVGAGI. The junction had 12 bases not matched to a gene; V was cut back by 6 bases and J by 11 bases. The CDR3 consists of 13 residues. The CDR3 DNA is TGTGCCAGCAGCCAAGGGGGCTCTTCGCAGGCTTTCTTT. Its protein product is CASSQGGSSQAFF.

This clonotype was seen many times. The genes are TRBV2 and TRBJ2-7; TRBD1 agrees at 8 bases. The CDR3 totals 13 residues. With V trimmed by 3 bases and J by 2 bases, 0 bases remained unmatched. Germline V gene data show CDR1 as SNHLY and CDR2 as FYNNEI. CDR3 in amino acids: CASSETGAYEQYV. The CDR3 nucleotides are TGTGCCAGCAGTGAGACAGGGGCCTACGAGCAGTACGTC.

This clonotype has a count of ten or more. V usage is TRBV5-5 and J usage is TRBJ1-2; D unclear. The CDR3 is 12 residues long. In germline, CDR1 is SGHKS, CDR2 YYEKEE (reference sequence). Trimming took off 4 bases at V and 4 bases at J, with 8 bases between the two ends. CDR3 coding DNA: TGTGCCAGCAGCGTTCGTCCCTATGGCTACACCTTC. Its translation is CASSVRPYGYTF.

The V call is TRBV7-3, the J call TRBJ1-1; TRBD1 aligns across 8 bases. Germline V gene sequence: CDR1 SGHTA, CDR2 FQGTGA. J lost 0 bases, V lost 4 bases, and 10 bases had no gene match. The CDR3 has 17 residues. The CDR3 reads CASSSGTGGTMNTEAFF. The CDR3 region has the DNA TGTGCCAGCAGCTCCGGGACAGGCGGAACCATGAACACTGAAGCTTTCTTT.

V and J are TRBV7-2 and TRBJ2-1; possible D gene TRBD1, 5 bases. The V end was cut by 5 bases, the J end by 3 bases, with 17 bases between. This CDR3 is 16 amino acids long. CDR1 is SGHTA, CDR2 FQGNSA, per germline. In DNA, the CDR3 is TGTGCCAGCAGCCTTGGGGCTCAATTTATCTACAATGAGCAGTTCTTC. Protein: CASSLGAQFIYNEQFF.

This clonotype was observed many times. The rearrangement uses TRBV6-5 and TRBJ1-1, with TRBD1 as a possible D gene (6 bases). Germline assignment: CDR1 MNHEY and CDR2 SVGAGI. The CDR3 runs to 16 residues. Trimming shortened V by 1 base and J by 1 base, and 13 bases separated the two germline ends. The CDR3 region is CASSYWGPNRNTEAFF. The CDR3, as DNA: TGTGCCAGCAGTTACTGGGGGCCGAATAGGAACACTGAAGCTTTCTTT.

This clonotype was recorded at least ten times. The chain employs TRBV6-2 or TRBV6-3 and TRBJ2-7, with D possibly TRBD1 on 6 matching bases. Looked up from germline, CDR1 is MNHEY and CDR2 is SVGEGT. V was shortened by 0 bases and J by 5 bases, with 11 bases between the two germline ends. There are 14 residues in the CDR3. Here the CDR3 reads CASSYSQGPHEQYV. Written as DNA, the CDR3 is TGTGCCAGCAGTTACTCGCAGGGGCCCCACGAGCAGTACGTC.

This clonotype was observed at least ten times. The J gene is TRBJ2-7, the V gene TRBV7-4; D is ambiguous. The CDR3 has 10 residues. Trimming cost V 7 bases and J 5 bases, with 6 bases left between them. Germline CDR1 reads SGHVT; CDR2 reads SQSDAQ. The CDR3 bases are TGTGCCAGCAACCCCGACGAGCAGTACGTC. Translating it yields CASNPDEQYV.

This clonotype was seen a handful of times. V usage is TRBV27 and J usage is TRBJ1-2; a possible D gene is TRBD1 (5 bases). Trimming left V 2 bases short and J 4 bases short, with 14 bases between. This CDR3 has 15 residues. Germline lookup yields CDR1 MNHEY and CDR2 SMNVEV (reference sequence). The CDR3 coding sequence is TGTGCCAGCAGTTTAGGGGGAAACCCCTTCTATGGCTACACCTTC. Amino acids: CASSLGGNPFYGYTF.

This chain joins TRBV7-7 and TRBJ2-2; the match to TRBD1 covers 8 bases. The CDR3 has 15 amino acids. CDR1 and CDR2 (germline): SSHAT, FNYEAQ (reference sequence). The trim removed 6 bases at V and 4 bases at J, leaving 7 bases unmatched. The chain's CDR3 is CASRSDRGGTGELFF. The CDR3 DNA reads as TGTGCCAGCAGATCCGACAGGGGTGGCACCGGGGAGCTGTTTTTT.

The chain uses TRBV5-1 and TRBJ2-3; 7 bases are shared with TRBD1. The length of the CDR3 is 14 residues. Germline values: CDR1 SGHRS, CDR2 YFSETQ. The J segment lost 1 base and the V segment lost 5 bases, leaving 4 bases of the junction unmatched. CDR3 residues: CASRTGYRTDTQYF. In DNA, the CDR3 is TGCGCCAGCAGGACAGGGTATCGCACAGATACGCAGTATTTT.

The chain joins TRBV4-3 to TRBJ1-3; D gene uncertain. Germline lookup yields CDR1 LGHNA and CDR2 YSLEER. The CDR3 consists of 13 residues. V was shortened by 1 base and J by 2 bases, with 3 bases between the two germline ends. CDR3 nucleotides: TGCGCCAGCAGCCAAGCGGCTGGAAACACCATATATTTT. It is translated as CASSQAAGNTIYF.

This clonotype was counted ten times or more. The genes are TRBV4-1 and TRBJ2-4; TRBD1 matches 9 bases. CDR1 MGHRA and CDR2 YSYEKL come from the germline V gene. The CDR3 loop spans 18 amino acids. Trimming took 3 bases from V and 0 from J; bases not matched to a gene: 9. Here the CDR3 DNA reads TGCGCCAGCAGCCAGGACCCGGGACAGGGTCTAGCCAAAAACATTCAGTACTTC. Residues: CASSQDPGQGLAKNIQYF.

The CDR3 nucleotides read TGTGCCAGCAGAAAGGACCCCATGGGTGAAAAACTGTTTTTT. Translation gives CASRKDPMGEKLFF. The V gene is TRBV6-5, the J gene TRBJ1-4; D uncertain. The CDR3 spans 14 residues. Germline CDR1 reads MNHEY; CDR2 reads SVGAGI. V was pared by 6 bases and J by 7 bases, with 15 bases between.

This clonotype was recorded many times. The chain is built from TRBV24-1 and TRBJ2-3; D is possibly TRBD1 or TRBD2 (6 bases each). The V gene's germline CDR1 is KGHDR and CDR2 SFDVKD. The CDR3 contains 13 residues. Trimming took off 3 bases at V and 4 bases at J, with 7 bases between the two ends. This CDR3 reads CATSDGGPDTQYF. In DNA form, the CDR3 reads TGTGCCACCAGTGATGGGGGGCCAGATACGCAGTATTTT.

The V gene is TRBV20-1, the J gene TRBJ2-7, with D perhaps TRBD2 (5 bases). V lost 3 bases and J 2 bases, leaving 17 bases between the germline ends. Germline values: CDR1 DFQATT, CDR2 SNEGSKA (reference sequence). The length of the CDR3 is 15 residues. The CDR3 DNA follows: TGCAGTGCTAGTGATTATTTTAGCGCGACCTACGAGCAGTACTTC. Protein sequence: CSASDYFSATYEQYF.

This chain links TRBV12-3 or TRBV12-4 with TRBJ2-7; D is unresolved. Trimming left V 1 base short and J 0 bases short, with 4 bases between. The CDR3 sequence is 13 residues long. CDR3 region: CASSLGYSYEQYF. The CDR3 DNA is TGTGCCAGCAGTTTAGGCTACTCCTACGAGCAGTACTTC.

This chain joins TRBV7-2 and TRBJ1-1; the D gene is possibly TRBD1 (5 bases). Per germline, CDR1 SGHTA and CDR2 FQGNSA. This CDR3 contains 15 residues. Trimming removed 1 base from V and 5 bases from J, with 14 bases in between. The CDR3 spells CASSLGNWGETEAFF. The CDR3 DNA reads as TGTGCCAGCAGCTTAGGTAATTGGGGGGAGACTGAAGCTTTCTTT.

This clonotype was observed many times. The V and J genes are TRBV5-1 and TRBJ2-1; 8 bases match TRBD1. The CDR3 loop spans 16 amino acids. CDR1 and CDR2 from the germline V gene are SGHRS and YFSETQ. After removal of 3 bases from V and 4 bases from J, the junction contained 9 bases not matched to a gene. In nucleotides, the CDR3 is TGCGCCAGCAGCTGGGGGGACAGGCCGGGATACAATGAGCAGTTCTTC. Protein product: CASSWGDRPGYNEQFF. The full variable domain, completed using reference TRBV5-1 and TRBJ2-1, is KAGVTQTPRYLIKTRGQQVTLSCSPISGHRSVSWYQQTPGQGLQFLFEYFSETQRNKGNFPGRFSGRQFSNSRSEMNVSTLELGDSALYLCASSWGDRPGYNEQFFGPGTRLTVL.

Points on this clonotype: Given a much more abundant clone one base away, this may be a read error. The chain links TRBV6-5 to TRBJ2-5, with D perhaps assigned TRBD1 or TRBD2 (7 bases each). V shed 6 bases and J shed 5 bases, with 19 bases lying between them. This CDR3 contains 15 residues. Per germline, CDR1 MNHEY and CDR2 SVGAGI. The CDR3 loop is CASRSQGGRVETQYF. The CDR3 DNA reads TGTGCCAGCAGGTCCCAGGGGGGGCGTGTGGAGACCCAGTACTTC.

This clonotype was recorded many times. The rearrangement uses TRBV7-3 and TRBJ2-2; a weak D match, TRBD1 (6 bases). This CDR3 spans 14 amino acids. V lost 5 bases and J 7 bases, leaving 14 bases between the germline ends. The germline V gene encodes CDR1 SGHTA and CDR2 FQGTGA. The CDR3 spells CASSPEQGFGELFF. The CDR3 DNA reads TGTGCCAGCAGCCCCGAGCAGGGGTTCGGGGAGCTGTTTTTT. Full variable domain (rest looked up from reference TRBV7-3 and TRBJ2-2): GAGVSQTPSNKVTEKGKYVELRCDPISGHTALYWYRQSLGQGPEFLIYFQGTGAADDSGLPNDRFFAVRPEGSVSTLKIQRTERGDSAVYLCASSPEQGFGELFFGEGSRLTVL.

The CDR3: CAWTIDRDFTGELFF. CDR3 in DNA: TGTGCCTGGACCATTGACAGGGATTTTACCGGGGAGCTGTTTTTT. This rearrangement joins TRBV30 to TRBJ2-2, with 7 bases that match TRBD1. CDR1 is GTSNPN, CDR2 SVGIG, per germline (reference sequence). This CDR3 region has 15 residues. V lost 4 bases and J lost 5; bases outside the gene matches: 10.

The genes are TRBV23-1 and TRBJ1-5; the D gene is possibly TRBD1 (6 bases). TRBV23-1 is an ORF, with its function uncertain. V lost 4 bases and J 1 base, leaving 26 bases between the germline ends. The CDR3 contains 20 residues. Written as DNA, the CDR3 is TGCGCCAGCAGTCCTCTCTTTAGGCAGGGGCGAACTCTCAGCAATCAGCCCCAGCATTTT. This codes for CASSPLFRQGRTLSNQPQHF.

This rearrangement joins TRBV5-1 to TRBJ1-2; D uncertain. This CDR3 has 12 amino acids. V was shortened by 4 bases and J by 4 bases, with 8 bases between the two germline ends. The V gene's germline CDR1 is SGHRS and CDR2 YFSETQ. The CDR3 DNA reads TGCGCCAGCAGCGACCACGTCTATGGCTACACCTTC. Translated: CASSDHVYGYTF.